The subject of this entry is one T cell receptor (beta chain). No antigen is known for it. This entry is derived from a study of CD8 T cells in ankylosing spondylitis. This CDR3 spans 15 amino acids. The V and J ends lost 4 bases and 2 bases respectively, with 14 bases between them. CDR1 and CDR2 (germline): MDHEN, SYDVKM. Preparation of TCR beta libraries was done by quantitative 5'-RACE with molecular barcodes. One entry per CDR3 protein, called by TCRdb with MiXCR from the 5' RACE reads. The data hold more than 60,000 distinct CDR3 sequences, with roughly 6.1% observed a single time. Study-wide points: Clones linked to disease, bearing a CD8+ phenotype, were relatively rare in peripheral blood. The clones that were linked to disease were reported to be significantly enriched in matched synovial fluid samples from ankylosing spondylitis patients. What seemed typical of ankylosing spondylitis blood was a TCR beta motif built from about eight highly homologous variants.

The sequence derives from a male donor with ankylosing spondylitis. This rearrangement joins TRBV28 to TRBJ2-5; tentatively, D is TRBD2 (6 bases). Specimen: synovial fluid, either unsorted or a sorted T cell fraction (not recorded which). The CDR3 coding sequence is TGTGCCAGCAGTTCAGTTTATAGCGGTCAAGAGACCCAGTACTTC. This gives the protein CASSSVYSGQETQYF.